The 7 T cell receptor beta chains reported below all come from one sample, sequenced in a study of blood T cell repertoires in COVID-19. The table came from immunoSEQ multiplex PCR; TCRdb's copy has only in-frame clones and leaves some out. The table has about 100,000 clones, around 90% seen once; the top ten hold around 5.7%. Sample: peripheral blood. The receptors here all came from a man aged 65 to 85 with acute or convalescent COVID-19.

CDR3: CASRPGTATNEKLFF. DNA of the CDR3: TGTGCCAGCAGGCCCGGGACAGCAACTAATGAAAAACTGTTTTTT. The chain has TRBV2 and TRBJ1-4, with TRBD1 matching over 7 bases. The CDR3 loop spans 15 amino acids. Germline V gives CDR1 SNHLY, CDR2 FYNNEI. V shed 6 bases and J 0 bases; nucleotides not matched to a gene: 4.

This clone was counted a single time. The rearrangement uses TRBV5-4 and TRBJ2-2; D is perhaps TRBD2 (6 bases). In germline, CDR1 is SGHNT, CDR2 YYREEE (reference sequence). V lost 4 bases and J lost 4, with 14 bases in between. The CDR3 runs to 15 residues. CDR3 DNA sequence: TGTGCCAGCAGCCCCGGGGGACTGGGCACCGGGGAGCTGTTTTTT. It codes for CASSPGGLGTGELFF.

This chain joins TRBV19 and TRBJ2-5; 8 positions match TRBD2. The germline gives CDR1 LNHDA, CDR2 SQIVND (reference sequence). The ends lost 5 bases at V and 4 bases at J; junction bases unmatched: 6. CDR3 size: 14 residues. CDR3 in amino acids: CASSWRGAVETQYF. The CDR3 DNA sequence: TGTGCCAGTAGTTGGCGGGGGGCTGTAGAGACCCAGTACTTC.

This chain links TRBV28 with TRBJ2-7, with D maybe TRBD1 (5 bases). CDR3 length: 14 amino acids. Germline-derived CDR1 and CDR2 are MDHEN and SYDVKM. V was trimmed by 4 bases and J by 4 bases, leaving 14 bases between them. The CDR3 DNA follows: TGTGCCAGCAGTTCGACCACAGGCACGTACGAGCAGTACTTC. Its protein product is CASSSTTGTYEQYF. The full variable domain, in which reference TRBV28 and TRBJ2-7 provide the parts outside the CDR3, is DVKVTQSSRYLVKRTGEKVFLECVQDMDHENMFWYRQDPGLGLRLIYFSYDVKMKEKGDIPEGYSVSREKKERFSLILESASTNQTSMYLCASSSTTGTYEQYFGPGTRLTVT.

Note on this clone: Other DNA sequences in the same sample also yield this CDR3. The CDR3: CASSQGLGQGGTEAFF. CDR3 nucleotide sequence: TGTGCCAGCAGCCAAGGACTTGGACAGGGTGGAACTGAAGCTTTCTTT. The chain links TRBV14 to TRBJ1-1; 8 bases match TRBD1. The J segment lost 5 bases and the V segment lost 1 base, leaving 9 bases of the junction unmatched. The germline CDR1 and CDR2 sequences are SGHDN and FVKESK. The CDR3 spans 16 residues.

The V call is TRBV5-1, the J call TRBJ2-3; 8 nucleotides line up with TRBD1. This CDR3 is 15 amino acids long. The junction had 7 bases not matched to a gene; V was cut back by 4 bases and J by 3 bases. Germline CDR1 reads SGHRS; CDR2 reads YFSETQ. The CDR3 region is CASSRQGLGTDTQYF. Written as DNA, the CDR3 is TGCGCCAGCAGCAGACAGGGGCTGGGGACAGATACGCAGTATTTT. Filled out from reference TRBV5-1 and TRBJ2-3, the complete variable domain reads KAGVTQTPRYLIKTRGQQVTLSCSPISGHRSVSWYQQTPGQGLQFLFEYFSETQRNKGNFPGRFSGRQFSNSRSEMNVSTLELGDSALYLCASSRQGLGTDTQYFGPGTRLTVL.

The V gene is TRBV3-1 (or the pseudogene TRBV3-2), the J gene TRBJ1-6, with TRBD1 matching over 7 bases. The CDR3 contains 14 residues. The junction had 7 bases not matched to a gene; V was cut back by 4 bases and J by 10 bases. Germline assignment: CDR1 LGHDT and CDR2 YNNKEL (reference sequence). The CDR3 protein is CASSPTTGSSPLHF. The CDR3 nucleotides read TGTGCCAGCAGCCCCACGACAGGGTCCTCACCCCTCCACTTT.